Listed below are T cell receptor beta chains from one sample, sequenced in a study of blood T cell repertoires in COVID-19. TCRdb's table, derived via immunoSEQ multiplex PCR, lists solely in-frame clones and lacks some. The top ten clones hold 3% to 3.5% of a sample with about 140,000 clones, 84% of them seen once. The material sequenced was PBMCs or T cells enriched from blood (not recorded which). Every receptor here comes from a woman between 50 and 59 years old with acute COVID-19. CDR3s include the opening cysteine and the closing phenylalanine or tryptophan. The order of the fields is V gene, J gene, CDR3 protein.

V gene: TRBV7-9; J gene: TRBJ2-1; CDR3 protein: CASSPGTSGSIDEQFF
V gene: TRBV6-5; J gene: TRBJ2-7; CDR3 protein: CASSYSSSGYEQYF
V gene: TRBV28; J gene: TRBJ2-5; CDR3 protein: CASSLESGRGETQYF
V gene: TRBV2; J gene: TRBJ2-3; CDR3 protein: CASSGYYTDTQYF
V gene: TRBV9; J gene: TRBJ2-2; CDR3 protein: CASSSRTSPGNTGELFF
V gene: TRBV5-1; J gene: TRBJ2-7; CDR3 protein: CASSLGLAGGVHEQYF
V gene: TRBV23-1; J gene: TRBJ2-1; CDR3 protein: CASSHFFRDRPYNEQFF
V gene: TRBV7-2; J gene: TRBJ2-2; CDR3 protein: CASSFRGAGDTGELFF
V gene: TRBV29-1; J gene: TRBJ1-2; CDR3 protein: CSVEGQGENIGYGYTF
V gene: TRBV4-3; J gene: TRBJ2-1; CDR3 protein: CASSQDRTSGSLEQFF
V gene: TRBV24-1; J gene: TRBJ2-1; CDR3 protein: CATIRVTPYNEQFF
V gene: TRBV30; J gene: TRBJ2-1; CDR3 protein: CAWAQGLAARNEQFF
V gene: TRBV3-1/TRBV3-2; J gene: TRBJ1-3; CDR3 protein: CASSPHKGGAGNTIYF
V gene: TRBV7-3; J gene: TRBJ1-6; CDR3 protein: CASSPGGVSPLHF
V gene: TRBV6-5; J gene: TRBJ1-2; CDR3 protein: CASRPDTGRGYTF
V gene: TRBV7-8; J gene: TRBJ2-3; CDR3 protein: CASSLRLTSGRTTDTQYF
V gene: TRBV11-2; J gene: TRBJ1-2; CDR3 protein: CASSTPGKNYGYTF
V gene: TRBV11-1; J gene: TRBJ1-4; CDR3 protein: CASSLVVGQLNEKLFF
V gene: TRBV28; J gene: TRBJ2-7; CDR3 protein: CASTGRRERTYEQYF
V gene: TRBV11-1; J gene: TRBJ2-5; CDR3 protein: CASSQGTVQETQYF
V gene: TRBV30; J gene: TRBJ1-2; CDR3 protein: CAWSRDRTYGYTF
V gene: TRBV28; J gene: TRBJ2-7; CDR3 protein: CASIAPSGRTYEQYF
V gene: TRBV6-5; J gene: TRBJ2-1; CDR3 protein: CASSYSGGRARDEQFF
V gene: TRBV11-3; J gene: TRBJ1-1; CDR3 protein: CASSHPDDRLEAFF
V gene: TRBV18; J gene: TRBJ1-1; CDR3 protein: CASSPLIRGRPLNTEAFF
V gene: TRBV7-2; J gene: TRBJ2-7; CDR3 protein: CASSLPGHFYEQYF
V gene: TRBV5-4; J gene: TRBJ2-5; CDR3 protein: CASSGTGTEETQYF